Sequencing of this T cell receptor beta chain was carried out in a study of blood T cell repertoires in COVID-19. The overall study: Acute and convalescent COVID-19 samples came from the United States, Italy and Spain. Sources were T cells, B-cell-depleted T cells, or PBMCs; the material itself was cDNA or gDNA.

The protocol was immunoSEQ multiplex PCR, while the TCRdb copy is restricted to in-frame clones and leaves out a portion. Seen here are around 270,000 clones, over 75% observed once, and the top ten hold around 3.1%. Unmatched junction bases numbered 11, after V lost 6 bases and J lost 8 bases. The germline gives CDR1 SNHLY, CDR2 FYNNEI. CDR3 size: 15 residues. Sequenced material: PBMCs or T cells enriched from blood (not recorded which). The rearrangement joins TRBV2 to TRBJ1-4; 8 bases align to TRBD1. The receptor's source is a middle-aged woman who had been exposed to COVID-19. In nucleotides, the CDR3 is TGTGCCAGCAGAGCCCGGACAGGGCATCAGGAAAAACTGTTTTTT. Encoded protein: CASRARTGHQEKLFF.